This T cell receptor beta chain was retrieved from a study of neurological immune-mediated disorders. The method for making cDNA was 5'RACE, and it used 10-nucleotide random UMIs. MiXCR, run by TCRdb on the 5' RACE reads, gives a single entry per CDR3 protein. The sample lists 30,000 to 35,000 distinct CDR3 sequences, about 4% seen once, with more than 20% in the top ten. From germline, CDR1 is SGHTA and CDR2 FQGNSA. Trimming left V 5 bases short and J 6 bases short, with 14 bases between. CDR3 length: 14 amino acids. Healthy control participants comprised blood bank volunteers in Maryland, USA. For the sorted libraries, roughly 1.1 million CD4+ or CD8+ T cells were used. Study-wide findings and caveats: Multiple sclerosis patients had less TCR clonal expansion than even healthy controls, unlike HTLV-1-associated myelopathy.

This clonotype was recorded at least ten times. Antigen specificity is unknown. The chain joins TRBV7-2 to TRBJ2-1; D call uncertain. The receptor was derived from a woman aged 40 to 50 in good health. The specimen was CD4+ T cells from blood. CDR3 sequence: CASSPWGRANEQFF. The CDR3 nucleotides read TGTGCCAGCAGCCCCTGGGGAAGGGCCAATGAGCAGTTCTTC.